These T cell receptor beta chains were read from a single sample in a study of cytomegalovirus exposure and HLA in healthy donors. Method: immunoSEQ multiplex PCR; TCRdb's copy keeps in-frame clones and lacks some. The table records under 150,000 clones, 60% to 85% of them present only once. Sequencing used PBMCs. The receptor set was obtained from a woman in her 40s in good health and CMV-seronegative. The CDR3 runs from the conserved cysteine through the conserved F or W. Each record gives: clone size, D gene, V gene, J gene, CDR3 protein, CDR3 DNA. The D gene is left open where the match is weak. The size entry is marked missing in some rows and otherwise reads once, few, many or a size class.

.,.,TRBV7-9,TRBJ2-7,CASSLAGPYEQYF,TGTGCCAGCAGCTTAGCGGGCCCCTACGAGCAGTACTTC
.,TRBD2,TRBV7-9,TRBJ2-1,CASRSTSGGNEQFF,TGTGCCAGCAGGTCTACTAGCGGGGGCAATGAGCAGTTCTTC
.,TRBD2,TRBV6-4,TRBJ2-3,CASSGISGEGTDTQYF,TGTGCCAGCAGCGGAATTAGCGGGGAAGGCACAGATACGCAGTATTTT
.,TRBD2,TRBV6-1,TRBJ2-7,CASSEGTSGGYEQYF,TGTGCCAGCAGTGAAGGGACTAGCGGAGGGTACGAGCAGTACTTC
few,.,TRBV28,TRBJ2-7,CASSFTGTDYEQYF,TGTGCCAGCAGTTTCACAGGTACCGACTACGAGCAGTACTTC
.,TRBD1,TRBV7-7,TRBJ2-5,CASSLFGTGQETQYF,TGTGCTAGCAGCTTATTTGGGACAGGCCAAGAGACCCAGTACTTC
.,TRBD1,TRBV11-2,TRBJ2-3,CASSLEPGGPQYF,TGTGCCAGCAGCTTAGAACCAGGGGGCCCTCAGTATTTT
once,.,TRBV19,TRBJ1-1,CASRSGWNTEAFF,TGTGCCAGTCGCTCAGGGTGGAACACTGAAGCTTTCTTT
.,TRBD1,TRBV20-1,TRBJ2-7,CSAGDSYEQYF,TGCAGTGCGGGGGACAGTTACGAGCAGTACTTC
.,TRBD1,TRBV5-1,TRBJ1-1,CASTGGNPNTEAFF,TGCGCCAGCACAGGGGGCAATCCAAACACTGAAGCTTTCTTT
.,TRBD1,TRBV6-6,TRBJ2-2,CASSDRVGELFF,TGTGCCAGCAGTGACAGGGTCGGGGAGCTGTTTTTT
.,TRBD1,TRBV6-1,TRBJ2-2,CASSSTGALELFF,TGTGCCAGCAGTTCGACAGGGGCCTTGGAGCTGTTTTTT
.,.,TRBV10-1,TRBJ1-5,CATRVCPEVSNQPQHF,TGCGCCACCCGAGTTTGCCCCGAAGTGAGCAATCAGCCCCAGCATTTT
once,.,TRBV21-1,TRBJ1-1,CASSKGAFGGADETEAFF,TGTGCCAGCAGCAAAGGAGCGTTTGGGGGGGCGGATGAGACTGAAGCTTTCTTT
.,.,TRBV19,TRBJ2-4,CASSDSALAKNIQYF,TGTGCCAGTAGCGACAGCGCTCTAGCCAAAAACATTCAGTACTTC
.,TRBD1,TRBV5-1,TRBJ2-2,CASSFAGQGSGELFF,TGCGCCAGCAGCTTTGCGGGACAGGGATCGGGGGAGCTGTTTTTT
once,TRBD1,TRBV6-1,TRBJ2-7,CASSGPGQGGYEQYF,TGTGCCAGCAGTGGACCGGGACAGGGTGGCTACGAGCAGTACTTC
.,.,TRBV9,TRBJ2-5,CASSVDGRPGVETQYF,TGTGCCAGCAGCGTAGATGGCCGGCCGGGAGTAGAGACCCAGTACTTC
.,TRBD1,TRBV6-1,TRBJ1-2,CASSEGTLLFRTGRGYTF,TGTGCCAGCAGTGAAGGCACCCTCCTTTTTAGGACAGGAAGAGGCTACACCTTC
once,TRBD2,TRBV5-4,TRBJ2-2,CASSQAGGPAMGGELFF,TGTGCCAGCAGCCAAGCGGGGGGACCAGCGATGGGCGGGGAGCTGTTTTTT
.,.,TRBV7-2,TRBJ1-1,CASSQQPGQNTEAFF,TGTGCCAGCAGTCAACAGCCGGGACAGAACACTGAAGCTTTCTTT
.,.,TRBV9,TRBJ2-1,CASSLQGNEQFF,TGTGCCAGCAGCCTCCAGGGGAATGAGCAGTTCTTC
.,TRBD1,TRBV7-8,TRBJ1-1,CASSDQGAPWDTEAFF,TGTGCCAGCAGCGATCAGGGGGCCCCCTGGGACACTGAAGCTTTCTTT
few,TRBD1,TRBV10-3,TRBJ1-1,CAISGTKGTGTMNTEAFF,TGTGCCATCAGTGGAACCAAGGGGACAGGAACTATGAACACTGAAGCTTTCTTT
.,.,TRBV5-6,TRBJ2-4,CASTSRGAGNIQYF,TGTGCCAGCACCTCACGGGGGGCGGGGAACATTCAGTACTTC
.,TRBD1,TRBV15,TRBJ1-2,CATSRPRTGGLGYTF,TGTGCCACCAGCAGACCTAGGACAGGGGGTCTTGGCTACACCTTC
.,.,TRBV29-1,TRBJ2-2,CSANGGQNTGELFF,TGCAGCGCGAATGGCGGGCAGAACACCGGGGAGCTGTTTTTT
few,TRBD2,TRBV28,TRBJ2-7,CASSFGTSGLDYEQYF,TGTGCCAGCAGTTTTGGGACTAGCGGACTAGACTACGAGCAGTACTTC
.,.,TRBV5-1,TRBJ1-1,CASSQTGTPNQAFF,TGCGCCAGCAGCCAAACCGGGACTCCAAATCAAGCTTTCTTT
.,.,TRBV19,TRBJ1-1,CASRANSMNTEAFF,TGTGCCAGTAGGGCAAACAGTATGAACACTGAAGCTTTCTTT
.,.,TRBV5-6,TRBJ1-3,CASSFPGAGNTIYF,TGTGCCAGCAGCTTCCCAGGGGCTGGAAACACCATATATTTT
.,.,TRBV6-4,TRBJ1-1,CATRADMNTEAFF,TGTGCCACCAGGGCCGATATGAACACTGAAGCTTTCTTT
.,.,TRBV9,TRBJ2-5,CASSVDQRSETQYF,TGTGCCAGCAGCGTAGATCAGCGGAGTGAGACCCAGTACTTC
.,.,TRBV5-1,TRBJ2-5,CASSLGRGGETQYF,TGCGCCAGCAGCTTGGGGCGGGGAGGAGAGACCCAGTACTTC
few,TRBD2,TRBV7-9,TRBJ2-5,CAIRTLAGGVETQYF,TGTGCCATCCGGACGCTCGCGGGAGGAGTGGAGACCCAGTACTTC
.,TRBD2,TRBV11-2,TRBJ2-5,CASSPGGGTSGLQETQYF,TGTGCCAGCAGCCCTGGTGGGGGGACTAGCGGCCTCCAAGAGACCCAGTACTTC
.,.,TRBV6-1,TRBJ1-2,CASRATANYGYTF,TGTGCCAGCAGGGCGACAGCTAACTATGGCTACACCTTC
.,.,TRBV21-1,TRBJ1-2,CASSYEGVYGYTF,TGTGCCAGCAGCTATGAGGGTGTCTATGGCTACACCTTC
.,.,TRBV6-5,TRBJ2-7,CASSYSMPGYEQYF,TGTGCCAGCAGTTACTCGATGCCAGGCTACGAGCAGTACTTC
.,TRBD1,TRBV4-2,TRBJ2-2,CASSQLRDSNTGELFF,TGTGCCAGCAGCCAACTTCGGGACAGTAACACCGGGGAGCTGTTTTTT
.,.,TRBV2,TRBJ2-7,CASSEVAVGFPYEQYF,TGTGCCAGCAGTGAGGTAGCAGTCGGTTTTCCCTACGAGCAGTACTTC
once,.,TRBV29-1,TRBJ1-4,CSVGGSTNEKLFF,TGCAGCGTTGGAGGGAGTACTAATGAAAAACTGTTTTTT
.,TRBD1,TRBV7-6,TRBJ2-7,CASSLVGTGVDEQYF,TGTGCCAGCAGCTTAGTCGGGACAGGGGTCGACGAGCAGTACTTC
.,TRBD2,TRBV6-5,TRBJ2-5,CASSIAGEETQYF,TGTGCCAGCAGTATAGCGGGAGAGGAGACCCAGTACTTC
.,.,TRBV28,TRBJ2-7,CASSYYGDSYEQYF,TGTGCCAGCAGTTACTACGGAGACTCCTACGAGCAGTACTTC
.,.,TRBV11-3,TRBJ2-6,CASSESSGAGANVLTF,TGTGCCAGCAGCGAATCGTCAGGGGCTGGGGCCAACGTCCTGACTTTC
once,TRBD1,TRBV27,TRBJ1-5,CASSGTVNQPQHF,TGTGCCAGCAGTGGGACAGTAAATCAGCCCCAGCATTTT
.,.,TRBV28,TRBJ1-2,CASSFGRPNGYTF,TGTGCCAGCAGTTTTGGGAGGCCTAATGGCTACACCTTC
.,.,TRBV27,TRBJ2-1,CASSLSSGAVGEQFF,TGTGCCAGCAGTTTATCATCGGGAGCAGTGGGTGAGCAGTTCTTC
.,.,TRBV18,TRBJ2-5,CASSPSQAQETQYF,TGTGCCAGCTCACCATCGCAGGCCCAAGAGACCCAGTACTTC
few,TRBD2,TRBV2,TRBJ2-7,CASSDRFSGLAGGEQYF,TGTGCCAGCAGTGACCGGTTCTCGGGCCTAGCGGGAGGCGAGCAGTACTTC
.,.,TRBV7-2,TRBJ1-2,CASSLGGLGGYTF,TGTGCCAGCAGCTTAGGGGGGCTTGGCGGCTACACCTTC
.,TRBD1,TRBV18,TRBJ1-2,CASSPGQGGYTF,TGTGCCAGCTCACCGGGACAGGGTGGCTACACCTTC